There are a few counts of the clone carrying this T cell receptor (beta chain). This sample was taken from a study of blood T cell repertoires in COVID-19. Across the whole study: Sites in the United States, Italy and Spain provided acute and convalescent COVID-19 samples. Nucleic acid was either cDNA or gDNA, and it came from T cells, B-cell-depleted T cells, or PBMCs.

The germline V gene has CDR1 SEHNR and CDR2 FQNEAQ (reference sequence). This CDR3 has 14 residues. Between the trimmed V and J ends, which lost 0 bases and 6 bases, there was a span of 6 bases. As processed by the authors: Reference gene primer amplification gave estimated nucleated cell counts. Profiling relied on immunoSEQ multiplex PCR, and the TCRdb table lists in-frame clones only, not all of them. The D gene and trimming were derived from the DNA, and the V and J assignments and clone size from that table. The sample includes some 70,000 clones, around 91% seen only once; the top ten take about 4.9%.

The sample comprised peripheral blood. This receptor was taken from a man between 45 and 60 years old with acute or convalescent COVID-19. The V and J genes are TRBV7-9 and TRBJ1-6; no reliable D call. In nucleotides, the CDR3 is TGTGCCAGCAGCTTAGCGACGGGTAATTCACCCCTCCACTTT. Its protein is CASSLATGNSPLHF.